This T cell receptor (beta chain) was retrieved from a study of identical twins. Findings and limits, study-wide: Insertions were fewer in abundant cord blood beta clonotypes, whereas memory repertoires showed none of this pattern. Zero-insertion analyses might be partly confounded by invariant T cells like MAIT and iNKT.

Donors uniformly comprised healthy Caucasians. From the 5' RACE reads, TCRdb called clonotypes with MiXCR, one entry per CDR3 protein. The sample includes hundreds of thousands of distinct CDR3 sequences, about a fifth of them seen just once. This clonotype occurred a few times. The antigen remains undetermined. The CDR3 length is 12 residues. The V gene's germline CDR1 is KGHDR and CDR2 SFDVKD. Trimming shortened V by 4 bases and J by 10 bases, and 10 bases separated the two germline ends. This sample also belongs to another study, concerning yellow fever vaccine responses in identical twins.

Sequenced sample: CD4+ T cells sorted from blood. The TCR comes from a woman aged 18-29 years in good health. The chain links TRBV24-1 to TRBJ2-1, with D possibly TRBD1 on 5 matching bases. This chain's CDR3 is CATSERQQEQFF. The CDR3 DNA is TGTGCCACCAGTGAGCGACAGCAAGAGCAGTTCTTC.